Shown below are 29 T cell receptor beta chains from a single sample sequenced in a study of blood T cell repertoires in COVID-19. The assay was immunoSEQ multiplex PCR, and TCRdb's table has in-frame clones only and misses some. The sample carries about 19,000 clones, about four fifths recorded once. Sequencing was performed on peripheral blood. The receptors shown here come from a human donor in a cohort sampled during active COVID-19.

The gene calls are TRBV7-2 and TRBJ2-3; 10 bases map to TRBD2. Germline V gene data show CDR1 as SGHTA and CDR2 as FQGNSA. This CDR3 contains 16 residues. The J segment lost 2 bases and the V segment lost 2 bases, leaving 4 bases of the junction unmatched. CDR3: CASSLRLAGATDTQYF. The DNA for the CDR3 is TGTGCCAGCAGCTTAAGACTAGCGGGTGCCACAGATACGCAGTATTTT.

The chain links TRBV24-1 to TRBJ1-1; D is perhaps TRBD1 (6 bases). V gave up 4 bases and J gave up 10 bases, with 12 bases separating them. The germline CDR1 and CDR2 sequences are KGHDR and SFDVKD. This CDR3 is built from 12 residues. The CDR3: CATSDTTGIAFF. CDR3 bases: TGTGCCACCAGTGACACTACAGGGATAGCTTTCTTT.

The CDR3 loop reads CASRSLAGDIYEQFF. CDR3 coding DNA: TGTGCCAGCAGATCCCTAGCGGGAGATATCTATGAGCAGTTCTTC. This chain joins TRBV3-1 (or the pseudogene TRBV3-2) and TRBJ2-1; TRBD2 matches at 10 bases. Germline values: CDR1 LGHDT, CDR2 YNNKEL (reference sequence). CDR3 size: 15 residues. The V segment lost 6 bases and the J segment 8 bases; nucleotides outside the gene matches: 10.

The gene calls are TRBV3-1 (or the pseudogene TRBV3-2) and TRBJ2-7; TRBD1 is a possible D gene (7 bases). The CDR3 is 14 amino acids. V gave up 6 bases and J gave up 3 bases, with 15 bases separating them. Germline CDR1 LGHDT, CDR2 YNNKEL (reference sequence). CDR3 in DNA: TGTGCCAGCAGTCAGGGGGGAACCTTCTACGAGCAGTACTTC. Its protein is CASSQGGTFYEQYF.

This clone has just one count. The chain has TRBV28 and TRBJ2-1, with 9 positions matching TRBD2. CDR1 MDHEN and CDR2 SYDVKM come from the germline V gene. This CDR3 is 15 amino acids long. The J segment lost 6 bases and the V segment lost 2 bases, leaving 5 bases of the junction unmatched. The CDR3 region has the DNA TGTGCCAGCAGTTTACTCAGCGGGAGGATCAATGAGCAGTTCTTC. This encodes CASSLLSGRINEQFF.

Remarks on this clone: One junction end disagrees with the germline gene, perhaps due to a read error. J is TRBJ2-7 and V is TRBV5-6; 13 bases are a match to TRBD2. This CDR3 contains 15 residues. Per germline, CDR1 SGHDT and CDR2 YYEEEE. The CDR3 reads CANSLRTSGSYEQYF. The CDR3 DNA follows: TGTGCCAACAGCTTGAGGACTAGCGGGAGCTACGAGCAGTACTTC.

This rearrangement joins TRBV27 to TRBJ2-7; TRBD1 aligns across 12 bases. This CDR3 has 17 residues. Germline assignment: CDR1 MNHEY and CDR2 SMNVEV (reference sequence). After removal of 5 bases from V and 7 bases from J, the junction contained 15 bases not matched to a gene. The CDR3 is CASSNVPGQGAGGEQYF. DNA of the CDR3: TGTGCCAGCAGTAACGTTCCGGGACAGGGGGCAGGTGGGGAGCAGTACTTC.

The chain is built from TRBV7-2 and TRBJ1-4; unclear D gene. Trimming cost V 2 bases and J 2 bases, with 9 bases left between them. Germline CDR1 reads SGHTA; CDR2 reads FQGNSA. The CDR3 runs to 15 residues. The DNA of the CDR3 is TGTGCCAGCAGCTTATTATCACGGACTAATGAAAAACTGTTTTTT. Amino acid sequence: CASSLLSRTNEKLFF.

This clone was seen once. The chain's CDR3 is CASSKEGTGKNDEQFF. In DNA, the CDR3 is TGTGCCAGCAGCAAAGAAGGGACAGGGAAGAATGATGAGCAGTTCTTC. The genes are TRBV21-1 and TRBJ2-1; the listed D gene, TRBD1, was not tested against the DNA. TRBV21-1 is a pseudogene segment. This CDR3 is 16 amino acids long.

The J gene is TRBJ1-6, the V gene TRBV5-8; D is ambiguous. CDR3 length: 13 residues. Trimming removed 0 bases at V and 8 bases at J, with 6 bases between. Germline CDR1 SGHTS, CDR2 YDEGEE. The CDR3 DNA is TGTGCCAGCAGCTTGGTGAGGGATTCACCCCTCCACTTT. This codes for CASSLVRDSPLHF.

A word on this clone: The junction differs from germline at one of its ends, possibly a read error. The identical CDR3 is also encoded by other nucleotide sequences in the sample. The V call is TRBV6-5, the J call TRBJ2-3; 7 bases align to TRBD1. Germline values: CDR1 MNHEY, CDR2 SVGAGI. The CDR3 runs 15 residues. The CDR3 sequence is CASSHGTENTDTQYF. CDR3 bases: TGCGCCAGCAGTCATGGGACAGAAAACACAGATACGCAGTATTTT.

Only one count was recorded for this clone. This chain's CDR3 is CSVDDHLQGGKETQYF. Written as DNA, the CDR3 is TGCAGCGTTGATGATCATCTACAGGGTGGTAAAGAGACCCAGTACTTC. The rearrangement uses TRBV29-1 and TRBJ2-5, with D possibly matching TRBD1 (6 bases). CDR1 SQVTM and CDR2 ANQGSEA come from the germline V gene. There are 16 residues in the CDR3. V lost 3 bases, J lost 3 bases, and 20 bases lay in between. The full variable domain, its missing parts supplied by reference TRBV29-1 and TRBJ2-5, is SAVISQKPSRDICQRGTSLTIQCQVDSQVTMMFWYRQQPGQSLTLIATANQGSEATYESGFVIDKFPISRPNLTFSTLTVSNMSPEDSSIYLCSVDDHLQGGKETQYFGPGTRLLVL.

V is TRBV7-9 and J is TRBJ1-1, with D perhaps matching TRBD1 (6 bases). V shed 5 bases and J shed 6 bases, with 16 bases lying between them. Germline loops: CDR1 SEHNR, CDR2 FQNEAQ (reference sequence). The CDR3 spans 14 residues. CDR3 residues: CASSGKQGSSEAFF. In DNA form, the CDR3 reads TGTGCCAGCAGCGGGAAACAGGGATCGTCTGAAGCTTTCTTT.

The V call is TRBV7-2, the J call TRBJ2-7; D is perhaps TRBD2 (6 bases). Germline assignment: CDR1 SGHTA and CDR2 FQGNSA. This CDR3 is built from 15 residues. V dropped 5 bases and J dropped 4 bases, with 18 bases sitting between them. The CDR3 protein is CASSPVGSGPYEQYF. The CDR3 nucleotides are TGTGCCAGCAGCCCCGTAGGTAGCGGCCCGTACGAGCAGTACTTC.

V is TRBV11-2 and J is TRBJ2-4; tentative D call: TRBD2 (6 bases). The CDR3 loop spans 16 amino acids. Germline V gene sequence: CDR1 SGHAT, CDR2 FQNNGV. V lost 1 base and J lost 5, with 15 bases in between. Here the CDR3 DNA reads TGTGCCAGCAGCTTAGCGTATCGAACTAGCCAAAACATTCAGTACTTC. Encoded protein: CASSLAYRTSQNIQYF.

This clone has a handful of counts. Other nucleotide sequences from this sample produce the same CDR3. CDR3 DNA: TGTGCCAGCAGCTCTTCCTACGAGCAGTACTTC. This gives the protein CASSSSYEQYF. The V and J genes are TRBV5-4 and TRBJ2-7; D not resolved. With 3 bases removed from V and 1 base from J, the gap between germline ends came to 2 bases. Germline CDR1 is SGHNT and CDR2 is YYREEE (reference sequence). The CDR3 has 11 residues.

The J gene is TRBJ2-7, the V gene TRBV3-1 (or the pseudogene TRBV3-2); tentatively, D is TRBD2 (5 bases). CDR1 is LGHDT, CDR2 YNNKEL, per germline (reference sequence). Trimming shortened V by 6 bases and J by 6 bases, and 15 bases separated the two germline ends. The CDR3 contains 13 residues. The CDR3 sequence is CASSPWPGTEQYF. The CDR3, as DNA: TGTGCCAGCAGTCCCTGGCCGGGAACCGAGCAGTACTTC.

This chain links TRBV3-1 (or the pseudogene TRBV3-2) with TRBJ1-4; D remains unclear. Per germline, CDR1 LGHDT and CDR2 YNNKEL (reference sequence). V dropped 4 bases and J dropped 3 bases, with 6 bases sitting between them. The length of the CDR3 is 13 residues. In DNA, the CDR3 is TGTGCCAGCAGCCCTGCGCCTAATGAAAAACTGTTTTTT. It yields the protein CASSPAPNEKLFF.

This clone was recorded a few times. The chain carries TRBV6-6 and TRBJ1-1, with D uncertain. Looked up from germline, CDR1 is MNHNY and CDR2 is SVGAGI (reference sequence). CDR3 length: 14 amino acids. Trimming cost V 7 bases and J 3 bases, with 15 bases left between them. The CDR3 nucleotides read TGTGCCAGCAACCCACAAGCGGGTTACACTGAAGCTTTCTTT. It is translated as CASNPQAGYTEAFF.

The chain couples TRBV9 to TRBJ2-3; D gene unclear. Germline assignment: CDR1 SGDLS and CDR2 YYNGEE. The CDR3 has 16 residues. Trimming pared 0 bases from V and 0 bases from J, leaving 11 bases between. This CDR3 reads CASSVAPSSSTDTQYF. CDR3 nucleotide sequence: TGTGCCAGCAGCGTAGCACCCAGTTCTAGCACAGATACGCAGTATTTT.

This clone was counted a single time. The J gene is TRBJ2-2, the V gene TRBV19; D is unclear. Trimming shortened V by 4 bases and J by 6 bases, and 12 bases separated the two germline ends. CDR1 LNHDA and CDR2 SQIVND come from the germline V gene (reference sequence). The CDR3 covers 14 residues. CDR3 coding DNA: TGTGCCAGTAGTAGAGTAGCCGGTCCCGGGGAGCTGTTTTTT. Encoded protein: CASSRVAGPGELFF.

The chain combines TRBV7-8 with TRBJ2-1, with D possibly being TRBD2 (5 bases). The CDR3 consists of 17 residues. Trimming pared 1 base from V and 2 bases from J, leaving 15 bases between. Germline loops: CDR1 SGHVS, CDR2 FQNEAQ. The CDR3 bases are TGTGCCAGCAGCTTAGAAATGAGACTACTTACCTACAATGAGCAGTTCTTC. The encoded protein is CASSLEMRLLTYNEQFF.

CDR3 bases: TGTGCCAGCAGCTTAGGGGAGAGCACTGAAGCTTTCTTT. This gives the protein CASSLGESTEAFF. The chain is built from TRBV7-7 and TRBJ1-1; D ambiguous. The CDR3 is 13 residues long. V was trimmed by 1 base and J by 4 bases, leaving 7 bases between them. Germline V gene lookup returns CDR1 SSHAT and CDR2 FNYEAQ (reference sequence).

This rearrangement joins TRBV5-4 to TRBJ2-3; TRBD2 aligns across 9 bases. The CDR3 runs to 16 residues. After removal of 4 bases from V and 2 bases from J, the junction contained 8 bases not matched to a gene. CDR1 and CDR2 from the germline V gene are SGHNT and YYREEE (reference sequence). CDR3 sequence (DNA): TGTGCCAGCAGCACAACGGGACTAGCAGACACAGATACGCAGTATTTT. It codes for CASSTTGLADTDTQYF.

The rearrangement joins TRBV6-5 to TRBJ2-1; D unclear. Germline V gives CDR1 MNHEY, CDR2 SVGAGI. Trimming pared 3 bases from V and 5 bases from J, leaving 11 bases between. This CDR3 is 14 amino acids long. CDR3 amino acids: CASSYSSYNNEQFF. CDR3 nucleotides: TGTGCCAGCAGTTATTCGTCCTATAACAATGAGCAGTTCTTC.

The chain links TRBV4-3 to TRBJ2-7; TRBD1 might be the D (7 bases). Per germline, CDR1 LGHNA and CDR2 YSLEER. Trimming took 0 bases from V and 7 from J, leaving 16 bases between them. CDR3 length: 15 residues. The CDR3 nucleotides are TGCGCCAGCAGCCAAGATCGGCTGCCAGGGGGGGAGCAGTACTTC. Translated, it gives CASSQDRLPGGEQYF.

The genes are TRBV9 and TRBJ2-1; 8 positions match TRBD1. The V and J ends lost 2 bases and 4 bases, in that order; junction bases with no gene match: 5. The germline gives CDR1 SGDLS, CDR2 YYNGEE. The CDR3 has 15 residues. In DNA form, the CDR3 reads TGTGCCAGCAGCGTGAACAGGGGGTTGTACAATGAGCAGTTCTTC. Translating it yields CASSVNRGLYNEQFF.

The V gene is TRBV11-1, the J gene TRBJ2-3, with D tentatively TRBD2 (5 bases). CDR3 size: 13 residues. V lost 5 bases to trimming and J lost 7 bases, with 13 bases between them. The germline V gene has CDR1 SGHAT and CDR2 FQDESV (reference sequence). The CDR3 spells CASSITRSNTQYF. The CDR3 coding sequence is TGTGCCAGCAGCATCACTAGGTCGAATACGCAGTATTTT.

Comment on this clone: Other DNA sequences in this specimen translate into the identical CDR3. This CDR3 reads CASSLVQGADTGELFF. CDR3 DNA: TGCGCCAGCAGCTTGGTTCAGGGCGCTGACACCGGGGAGCTGTTTTTT. V and J are TRBV5-1 and TRBJ2-2, with TRBD1 as a possible D gene (5 bases). This CDR3 contains 16 residues. The V end lost 0 bases, the J end lost 3 bases, and 12 bases lay between the germline ends. Germline CDR1 and CDR2: SGHRS and YFSETQ.